This T cell receptor beta chain is from a study of technical replicates of blood from several donors. Germline V gene sequence: CDR1 GTSNPN, CDR2 SVGIG (reference sequence). With 1 base clipped from V and 12 bases from J, the junction kept 15 bases outside the gene matches. CDR3 length: 15 amino acids. Clones were sequenced by immunoSEQ multiplex PCR, and TCRdb holds only the in-frame ones, with some missing. The sample holds more than 90,000 clones, about 95% seen once. The V call is TRBV30, the J call TRBJ2-1; 7 nucleotides line up with TRBD2. The TCR originated in a human donor in good health. Material for sequencing was T cells isolated from PBMCs. Here the CDR3 reads CAWSDPRDYLVGQFF. The CDR3 nucleotides read TGTGCCTGGAGTGACCCTAGGGACTATCTGGTGGGGCAGTTCTTC.